The T cell receptor (beta chain) under discussion was sequenced for a study of shared clonotypes between healthy human individuals. Turning to this clone: The antigen remains undetermined.

General observations from the study: Shared clonotypes: roughly 5% naive CD4, 3.5% to 4% naive CD8, about 2.2% memory CD4, around 0.4% memory CD8.

Assay: immunoSEQ multiplex PCR; the TCRdb copy retains only in-frame clones and omits some. The sample includes more than 2 million clones, approximately 94% seen only once; the top ten take 0.1% to 0.15%. This CDR3 is 15 amino acids long. Germline V gives CDR1 MNHEY, CDR2 SVGAGI. After removal of 7 bases from V and 4 bases from J, the junction contained 10 bases not matched to a gene. The chain combines TRBV6-5 with TRBJ1-1; 9 positions match TRBD1. The clonotype was recovered from a man aged 18 to 29 in good health. Sample: naive CD4+ T cells sorted from blood. Subset indicated: CD45RA+ positively selected. CDR3 nucleotides: TGTGCCAGCACCAAAATAACAGGGGGCCGCACTGAAGCTTTCTTT. Residues: CASTKITGGRTEAFF.